This paragraph covers one TCR beta chain sequence. Its antigen is unknown. Amplification used 60 Vbeta primers and 13 Jbeta primers. Clones were read by immunoSEQ multiplex PCR, and TCRdb kept only the in-frame ones, dropping some. Of tens of thousands of clones listed, about 84% were seen once; the top ten hold roughly 2.5%. These donors, healthy bone marrow donors, were studied. The data were taken from a study of cytomegalovirus exposure and HLA in healthy donors. Notes on the study in general: In an earlier analysis, about 90% or about 30%: the productive usage of most TCR beta V segments. As a later analysis showed, a missense DCLRE1C variant was linked to trimming of TCR beta V- and J-genes.

V shed 7 bases and J 5 bases; nucleotides not matched to a gene: 9. The V gene's germline CDR1 is SQVTM and CDR2 ANQGSEA. This CDR3 has 13 amino acids. J is TRBJ1-1 and V is TRBV29-1; 8 bases line up with TRBD1. Source material: PBMCs. This clonotype was obtained from a man aged 50 or older in good health and CMV-seronegative. CDR3 DNA: TGCAGCGCATCCGACAGGGGTGGGACTGAAGCTTTCTTT. Its translation is CSASDRGGTEAFF.